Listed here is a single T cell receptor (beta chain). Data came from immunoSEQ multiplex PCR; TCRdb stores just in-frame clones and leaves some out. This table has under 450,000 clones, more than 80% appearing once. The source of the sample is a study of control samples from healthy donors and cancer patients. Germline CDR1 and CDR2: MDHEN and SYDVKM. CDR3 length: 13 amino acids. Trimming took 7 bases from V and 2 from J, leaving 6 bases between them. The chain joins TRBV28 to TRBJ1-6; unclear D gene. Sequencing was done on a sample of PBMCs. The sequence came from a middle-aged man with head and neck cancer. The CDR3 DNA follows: TGTGCCAGCACGGGCACCTATAATTCACCCCTCCACTTT. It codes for CASTGTYNSPLHF.